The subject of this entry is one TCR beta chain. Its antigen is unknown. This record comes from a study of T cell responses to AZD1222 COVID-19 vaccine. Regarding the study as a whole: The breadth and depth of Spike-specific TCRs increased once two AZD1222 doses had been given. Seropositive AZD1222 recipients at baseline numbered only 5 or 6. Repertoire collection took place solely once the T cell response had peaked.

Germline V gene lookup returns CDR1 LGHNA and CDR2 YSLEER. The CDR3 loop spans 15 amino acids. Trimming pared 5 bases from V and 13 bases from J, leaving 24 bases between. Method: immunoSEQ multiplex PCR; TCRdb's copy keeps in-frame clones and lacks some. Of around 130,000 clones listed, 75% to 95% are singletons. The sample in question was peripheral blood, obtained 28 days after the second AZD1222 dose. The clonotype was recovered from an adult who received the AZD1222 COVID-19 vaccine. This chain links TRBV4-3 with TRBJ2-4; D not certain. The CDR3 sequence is CASSREYGNIRAQYF. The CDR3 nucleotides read TGCGCCAGCAGCAGAGAATACGGAAACATTCGCGCCCAGTACTTC.